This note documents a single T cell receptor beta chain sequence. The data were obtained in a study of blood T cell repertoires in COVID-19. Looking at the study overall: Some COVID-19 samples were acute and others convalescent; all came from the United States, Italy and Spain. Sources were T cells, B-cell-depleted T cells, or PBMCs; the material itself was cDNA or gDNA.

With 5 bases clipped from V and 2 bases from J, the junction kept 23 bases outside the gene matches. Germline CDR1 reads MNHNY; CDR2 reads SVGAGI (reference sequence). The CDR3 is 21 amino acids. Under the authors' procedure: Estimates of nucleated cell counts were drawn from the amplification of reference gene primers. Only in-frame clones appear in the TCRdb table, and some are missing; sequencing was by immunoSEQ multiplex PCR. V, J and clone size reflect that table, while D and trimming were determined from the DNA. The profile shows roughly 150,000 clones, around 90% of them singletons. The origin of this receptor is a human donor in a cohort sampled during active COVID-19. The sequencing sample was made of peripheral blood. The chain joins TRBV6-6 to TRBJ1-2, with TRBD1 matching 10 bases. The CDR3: CASSPMGPGTGVSPANYGYTF. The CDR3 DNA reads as TGTGCCAGCAGTCCCATGGGCCCCGGGACAGGGGTTAGTCCAGCAAACTATGGCTACACCTTC.